The rows below give T cell receptor beta chains drawn from one sample of a study of tumor-infiltrating lymphocytes in oesophageal squamous cell carcinoma. One entry per CDR3 protein results from TCRdb running MiXCR on the PCR reads. The sample records several thousand distinct CDR3 sequences, about a sixth being singletons. Sample: blood. The origin of the receptors is a male donor with esophageal squamous cell carcinoma. Both conserved end residues are part of each CDR3. A D gene is named only where the DNA matches it firmly. Size is stated for part of the rows, as once, few or many counts, or as a class when the clone is expanded.

j_gene,d_gene,v_gene,len,abundance,CDR3aa,CDR3nt
TRBJ2-4,TRBD2,TRBV19,17,NA,CASSSGGAPSAKNIQYF,TGTGCCAGTAGTAGCGGGGGGGCCCCCTCGGCCAAAAACATTCAGTACTTC
TRBJ1-5,NA,TRBV18,16,NA,CASSPSAKKGNQPQHF,TGTGCCAGCTCACCATCGGCAAAGAAGGGCAATCAGCCCCAGCATTTT
TRBJ2-5,NA,TRBV6-6,14,medium-sized,CASSYGSVKETQYF,TGTGCCAGCAGTTACGGCTCAGTTAAAGAGACCCAGTACTTC
TRBJ2-5,TRBD2,TRBV7-9,15,medium-sized,CASSRLAGGQGTQYF,TGTGCCAGCAGCCGACTAGCGGGGGGGCAGGGGACCCAGTACTTC
TRBJ2-4,TRBD1,TRBV4-3,19,few,CASSQGFNRGRRAKNIQYF,TGCGCCAGCAGCCAAGGGTTTAACAGGGGGCGACGGGCCAAAAACATTCAGTACTTC
TRBJ2-7,NA,TRBV5-1,13,many,CASSLLPSYEQYF,TGCGCCAGCAGCCTACTACCGAGCTACGAGCAGTACTTC
TRBJ2-1,NA,TRBV9,15,NA,CASSIGGGLVNEQFF,TGTGCCAGCAGCATTGGAGGGGGGCTTGTAAATGAGCAGTTCTTC
TRBJ1-3,TRBD1,TRBV7-6,15,medium-sized,CASSLGQGGSSNIYF,TGTGCCAGCAGCTTAGGACAGGGAGGTTCTTCGAACATATATTTT
TRBJ2-7,TRBD1,TRBV6-1,14,many,CASSEEHRGLEQYF,TGTGCCAGCAGTGAAGAGCACAGGGGGCTCGAGCAGTACTTC
TRBJ2-3,TRBD2,TRBV7-9,15,large,CASSFGTSGGDTQYF,TGTGCCAGCAGCTTTGGGACTAGCGGGGGAGATACGCAGTATTTT
TRBJ2-5,NA,TRBV7-2,12,NA,CASSWAGETQYF,TGTGCCAGCAGCTGGGCAGGGGAGACCCAGTACTTC
TRBJ2-1,NA,TRBV6-1,15,NA,CASSREAGLGSEQFF,TGTGCCAGCAGCCGAGAGGCAGGGCTAGGCAGTGAGCAGTTCTTC
TRBJ1-2,NA,TRBV18,15,NA,CASSNNREEVYGYTF,TGTGCCAGCTCAAATAACAGGGAGGAGGTCTATGGCTACACCTTC
TRBJ2-6,TRBD2,TRBV6-1,19,many,CASGGLAGGIGSGANVLTF,TGTGCCAGCGGGGGACTAGCGGGGGGGATCGGGTCTGGGGCCAACGTCCTGACTTTC
TRBJ2-1,TRBD1,TRBV11-3,18,medium-sized,CASSLDWQNRGRPSEQFF,TGTGCCAGCAGCTTAGATTGGCAGAACAGGGGGCGACCCAGTGAGCAGTTCTTC
TRBJ2-3,NA,TRBV5-4,15,medium-sized,CASSLGSTSTDTQYF,TGTGCCAGCAGCTTGGGAAGTACTAGCACAGATACGCAGTATTTT
TRBJ2-7,NA,TRBV5-6,14,NA,CASSLNRLRYEQYF,TGTGCCAGCAGCTTGAATAGGCTCCGATACGAGCAGTACTTC
TRBJ1-6,NA,TRBV7-9,13,many,CASKQGSGSPLHF,TGTGCCAGCAAGCAGGGGAGTGGGTCACCCCTCCACTTT
TRBJ1-1,NA,TRBV5-1,15,few,CASSLAGSMNTEAFF,TGCGCCAGCAGCTTGGCCGGAAGCATGAACACTGAAGCTTTCTTT
TRBJ2-1,NA,TRBV18,13,few,CASSDTTSLSAYF,TGTGCCAGCTCAGACACAACTAGCCTTTCGGCGTACTTC
TRBJ1-1,TRBD1,TRBV29-1,13,NA,CSVAPDRVQEAFF,TGCAGCGTTGCCCCGGACAGGGTCCAGGAAGCTTTCTTT
TRBJ1-2,NA,TRBV10-1,13,many,CASSESRSNGYTF,TGCGCCAGCAGTGAGTCCCGATCAAATGGCTACACCTTC
TRBJ2-7,TRBD1,TRBV5-1,15,many,CASSFRDSGSYEQYF,TGCGCCAGCAGCTTCAGGGACAGTGGATCCTACGAGCAGTACTTC
TRBJ1-2,TRBD1,TRBV19,16,NA,CASNPRGVRGRAGYTF,TGTGCCAGTAATCCTCGGGGGGTCAGGGGGCGCGCTGGCTACACCTTC
TRBJ2-2,NA,TRBV7-3,15,medium-sized,CASSLAAARTGELFF,TGTGCCAGCAGCTTAGCAGCCGCTCGGACGGGGGAGCTGTTTTTT
TRBJ2-7,NA,TRBV4-1,14,NA,CASSQVSGSYEQYF,TGCGCCAGCAGCCAAGTCTCCGGATCCTACGAGCAGTACTTC
TRBJ2-5,NA,TRBV5-1,20,many,CASSFPSHSVLGLGQETQYF,TGCGCCAGCAGCTTTCCCTCACACAGCGTTCTGGGATTGGGGCAAGAGACCCAGTACTTC
TRBJ2-3,NA,TRBV10-2,11,many,CASTNLDTQYF,TGCGCCAGCACTAATTTAGATACGCAGTATTTT
TRBJ1-1,NA,TRBV28,14,many,CASSFGTRALEAFF,TGTGCCAGCAGTTTTGGGACCAGGGCCCTCGAAGCTTTCTTT
TRBJ1-2,NA,TRBV14,14,NA,CASSQGTANYGYTF,TGTGCCAGCAGCCAAGGGACCGCTAACTATGGCTACACCTTC
TRBJ1-6,NA,TRBV5-4,12,NA,CASSADNSPLHF,TGTGCCAGCAGCGCGGATAATTCACCCCTCCACTTT
TRBJ1-2,TRBD1,TRBV2,14,few,CASSEFRPGGDYTF,TGTGCCAGCAGTGAATTTCGGCCAGGGGGTGACTACACCTTC
TRBJ1-3,NA,TRBV19,14,NA,CASSGQFSGNTIYF,TGTGCCAGTAGCGGACAGTTCTCTGGAAACACCATATATTTT
TRBJ2-7,NA,TRBV15,15,few,CATSSRMGSYNEQYF,TGTGCCACCAGCTCCCGAATGGGGTCCTACAATGAGCAGTACTTC
TRBJ2-1,TRBD2,TRBV20-1,15,once,CSASPLAGDIDEQFF,TGCAGTGCTAGCCCGCTAGCGGGGGATATAGATGAGCAGTTCTTC
TRBJ1-3,NA,TRBV6-1,13,many,CASSVDSGNTIYF,TGTGCCAGCAGTGTGGACAGCGGAAACACCATATATTTT
TRBJ2-7,TRBD2,TRBV7-3,19,medium-sized,CASSLKLTSGGVRPYEQYF,TGTGCCAGCAGCTTAAAACTGACTAGCGGGGGGGTCAGACCCTACGAGCAGTACTTC
TRBJ2-1,TRBD2,TRBV7-6,20,large,CASSSLKGLAGGGRGNEQFF,TGTGCCAGCAGCTCTCTAAAGGGACTAGCGGGGGGGGGTAGAGGCAATGAGCAGTTCTTC
TRBJ1-1,NA,TRBV4-1,13,NA,CASSQVTGAEAFF,TGCGCCAGCAGCCAAGTAACTGGGGCTGAAGCTTTCTTT
TRBJ2-3,NA,TRBV6-1,16,many,CASSEEPSGNWDTQYF,TGTGCCAGCAGTGAAGAGCCGTCCGGAAATTGGGATACGCAGTATTTT
TRBJ2-2,TRBD2,TRBV5-1,18,NA,CASSLRASGGGSTGELFF,TGCGCCAGCAGCTTGCGGGCTAGCGGGGGCGGCAGCACCGGGGAGCTGTTTTTT
TRBJ2-5,NA,TRBV6-6,15,many,CASSYAGTNNSPLHF,TGTGCCAGCAGTTACGCCGGGACCAATAATTCACCCCTCCACTTC
TRBJ2-1,NA,TRBV5-1,16,many,CASSLAVSGSYNEQFF,TGCGCCAGCAGCTTGGCCGTATCTGGCTCCTACAATGAGCAGTTCTTC
TRBJ2-1,TRBD2,TRBV12-3/TRBV12-4,15,medium-sized,CASSIAGGQSVEQFF,TGTGCCAGCAGTATAGCGGGGGGGCAGTCGGTTGAGCAGTTCTTC
TRBJ2-7,TRBD2,TRBV19,14,many,CASSGGGRNYEQYF,TGTGCCAGTTCAGGCGGGGGAAGAAACTACGAGCAGTACTTC
TRBJ2-3,TRBD2,TRBV6-1,16,medium-sized,CASSLTSGTSTDTQYF,TGTGCCAGCAGTCTGACTAGCGGGACTAGCACAGATACGCAGTATTTT
TRBJ2-2,TRBD1,TRBV19,14,NA,CASREGASTGELFF,TGTGCCAGTAGAGAGGGGGCGAGTACCGGGGAGCTGTTTTTT
TRBJ2-7,NA,TRBV19,13,many,CASSRRESYEQYF,TGTGCCAGTAGTAGAAGGGAGTCCTACGAGCAGTACTTC
TRBJ2-4,TRBD1,TRBV14,15,few,CASSLRTGSYNEQYF,TGTGCCAGCAGCCTCCGGACAGGGTCCTACAATGAGCAGTACTTC